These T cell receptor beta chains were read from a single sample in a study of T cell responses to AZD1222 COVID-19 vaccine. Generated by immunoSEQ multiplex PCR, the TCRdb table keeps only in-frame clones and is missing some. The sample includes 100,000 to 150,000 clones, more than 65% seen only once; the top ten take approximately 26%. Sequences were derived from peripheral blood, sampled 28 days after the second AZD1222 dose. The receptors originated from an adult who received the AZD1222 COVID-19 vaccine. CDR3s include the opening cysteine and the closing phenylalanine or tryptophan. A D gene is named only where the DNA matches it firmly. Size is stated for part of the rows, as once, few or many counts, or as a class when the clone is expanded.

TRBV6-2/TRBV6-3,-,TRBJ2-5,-,CASSYGTFQIPTQYF,TGTGCTAGCAGTTACGGGACTTTCCAAATACCGACCCAGTACTTC
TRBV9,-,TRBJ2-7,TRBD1,CASSYWTGATTYEQYF,TGTGCCAGCAGCTACTGGACAGGGGCAACCACCTACGAGCAGTACTTC
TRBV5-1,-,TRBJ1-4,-,CASSLLVSATNEKLFF,TGCGCCAGCAGCTTATTGGTTAGTGCAACTAATGAAAAACTGTTTTTT
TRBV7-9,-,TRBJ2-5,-,CASSWYQETQYF,TGTGCCAGCAGTTGGTACCAAGAGACCCAGTACTTC
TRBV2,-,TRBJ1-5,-,CASSGGGDQPQHF,TGTGCCAGCAGTGGAGGAGGGGATCAGCCCCAGCATTTT
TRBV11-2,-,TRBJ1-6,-,CASSPRAVLGNSPLHF,TGTGCCAGCAGCCCTCGCGCGGTTCTGGGTAATTCACCCCTCCACTTT
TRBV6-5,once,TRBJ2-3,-,CASTGRTEGTDTQYF,TGTGCCAGCACGGGACGGACGGAAGGCACAGATACGCAGTATTTT
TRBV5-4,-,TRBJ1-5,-,CASSLDRSNQPQHF,TGTGCCAGCAGCTTGGACCGCAGCAATCAGCCCCAGCATTTT
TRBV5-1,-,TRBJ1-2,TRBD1,CASSIALGTGANYGYTF,TGCGCCAGCAGCATCGCCCTCGGGACAGGAGCGAACTATGGCTACACCTTC
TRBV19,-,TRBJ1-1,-,CASSVIEGDSPEAFF,TGTGCCAGTAGTGTGATCGAGGGGGATTCCCCTGAAGCTTTCTTT
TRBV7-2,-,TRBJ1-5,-,CASSLETYSNQPQHF,TGTGCCAGCAGCTTAGAGACTTATAGCAATCAGCCCCAGCATTTT
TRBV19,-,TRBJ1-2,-,CASSFLSNYGYTF,TGTGCCAGTAGTTTCCTTTCAAACTATGGCTACACCTTC
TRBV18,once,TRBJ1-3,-,CASSPNGRNTIYF,TGTGCCAGCTCACCAAACGGCCGAAACACCATATATTTT
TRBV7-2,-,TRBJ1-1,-,CASSLDPGVYMNTEAFF,TGTGCCAGCAGCTTAGATCCAGGGGTCTACATGAACACTGAAGCTTTCTTT
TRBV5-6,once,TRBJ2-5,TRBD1,CASSFPGQGIWETQYF,TGTGCCAGCAGCTTTCCGGGACAGGGGATCTGGGAGACCCAGTACTTC
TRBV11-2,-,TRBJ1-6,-,CASSLNREAGSNSPLHF,TGTGCCAGCAGCTTAAATAGAGAGGCAGGGTCGAATTCACCCCTCCACTTT
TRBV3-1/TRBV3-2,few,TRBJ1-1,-,CASSQPAQGTEAFF,TGTGCCAGCAGCCAGCCCGCCCAGGGAACTGAAGCTTTCTTT
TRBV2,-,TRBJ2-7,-,CASSDTFGTYEQYF,TGTGCCAGCAGCGACACCTTTGGGACCTACGAGCAGTACTTC
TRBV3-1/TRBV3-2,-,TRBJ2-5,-,CASSKTSQETQYF,TGTGCCAGCAGCAAGACAAGCCAAGAGACCCAGTACTTC
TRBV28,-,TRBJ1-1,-,CASSLSTPTTEAFF,TGTGCCAGCAGTTTATCGACACCTACCACTGAAGCTTTCTTT
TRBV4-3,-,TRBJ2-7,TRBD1,CASSVGDRGYEQYF,TGCGCCAGCAGCGTGGGGGACAGGGGCTACGAGCAGTACTTC
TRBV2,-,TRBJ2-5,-,CASGLETQYF,TGTGCCAGCGGACTGGAGACCCAGTACTTC
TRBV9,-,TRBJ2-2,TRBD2,CASSVTSGGADAGELFF,TGTGCCAGCAGCGTGACTAGCGGGGGGGCCGACGCCGGGGAGCTGTTTTTT
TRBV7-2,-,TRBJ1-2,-,CASSPEDKLYYGYTF,TGTGCCAGCAGCCCAGAGGACAAACTTTACTATGGCTACACCTTC
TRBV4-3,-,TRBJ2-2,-,CASSAGQNTGELFF,TGCGCCAGCAGCGCGGGACAGAACACCGGGGAGCTGTTTTTT
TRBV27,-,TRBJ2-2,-,CASSFPQDGNTGELFF,TGTGCCAGCAGTTTCCCCCAGGATGGGAACACCGGGGAGCTGTTTTTT
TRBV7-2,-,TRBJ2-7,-,CASRTPGLGSYEQYF,TGTGCCAGCAGGACCCCGGGACTGGGGTCCTACGAGCAGTACTTC